Listed here are 28 T cell receptor beta chains from one sample, sequenced in a study of early T cells in non-severe SARS-CoV-2 infection. From the 5' RACE reads, TCRdb called clonotypes with MiXCR, one entry per CDR3 protein. The sample includes 80,000 or so distinct CDR3 sequences, around 15% of them seen just once. Sequenced sample: whole blood. Receptor source: an adult who was a healthcare worker with PCR-confirmed SARS-CoV-2 infection or an uninfected control (not recorded which).

This clonotype was detected only a few times. The V call is TRBV20-1, the J call TRBJ1-2; TRBD1 might be the D (5 bases). Germline V gives CDR1 DFQATT, CDR2 SNEGSKA (reference sequence). Trimming left V 5 bases short and J 2 bases short, with 15 bases between. The CDR3 length is 14 residues. The CDR3 nucleotides are TGCAGTGCTTCCAAGGGGCCGCGGAACTATGGCTACACCTTC. This encodes CSASKGPRNYGYTF.

This clonotype was observed at least ten times. The chain has TRBV25-1 and TRBJ2-1, with D possibly being TRBD1 or TRBD2 (5 bases each). From germline, CDR1 is MGHDK and CDR2 SYGVNS. V lost 6 bases to trimming and J lost 10 bases, with 13 bases between them. The CDR3 is 12 residues long. The CDR3 is CASSTGGWEQFF. CDR3 DNA sequence: TGTGCCAGCAGCACAGGAGGCTGGGAGCAGTTCTTC. The variable domain in full, completed from reference TRBV25-1 and TRBJ2-1, reads EADIYQTPRYLVIGTGKKITLECSQTMGHDKMYWYQQDPGMELHLIHYSYGVNSTEKGDLSSESTVSRIRTEHFPLTLESARPSHTSQYLCASSTGGWEQFFGPGTRLTVL.

This clonotype was found many times. The rearrangement links TRBV12-3 or TRBV12-4 to TRBJ1-1, with D unclear. This CDR3 region has 17 residues. Trimming took 5 bases from V and 0 from J, leaving 19 bases between them. CDR3 sequence: CASSPIGGRLLNTEAFF. In nucleotides, the CDR3 is TGTGCCAGCAGTCCAATTGGTGGAAGGCTCTTGAACACTGAAGCTTTCTTT.

This clonotype has only a few counts. The chain carries TRBV9 and TRBJ2-4; D is uncertain. V shed 2 bases and J shed 2 bases, with 8 bases lying between them. The CDR3 contains 14 residues. Germline CDR1 reads SGDLS; CDR2 reads YYNGEE. The CDR3 DNA reads TGTGCCAGCAGCGTCGCCGGACCCAAAAACATTCAGTACTTC. Its protein is CASSVAGPKNIQYF.

A word on this clonotype: A much larger clone differs from this one at a single base, so this may be a read error. The rearrangement joins TRBV4-1 to TRBJ1-3, with D uncertain. Germline V lookup: CDR1 MGHRA, CDR2 YSYEKL. V was clipped by 1 base and J by 2 bases, with 18 bases between them. The CDR3 loop spans 18 amino acids. The CDR3 coding sequence is TGCGCCAGCAGCCAAGTTTCCTGGGCGGGAGTTGCTGGAAACACCATATATTTT. This gives the protein CASSQVSWAGVAGNTIYF.

This clonotype appeared many times. CDR3 nucleotides: TGTGCCAGCAGCGTAGCGGGCACATCCTACGAGCAGTACTTC. It codes for CASSVAGTSYEQYF. J is TRBJ2-7 and V is TRBV9; no definite D call. The length of the CDR3 is 14 residues. Germline CDR1 reads SGDLS; CDR2 reads YYNGEE. Deletions cut 0 bases from V and 1 base from J, with 8 bases between.

At least ten counts were recorded for this clonotype. V gene TRBV6-6 combines with J gene TRBJ2-7; no definite D call. Germline lookup yields CDR1 MNHNY and CDR2 SVGAGI (reference sequence). This CDR3 has 14 residues. V shed 6 bases and J shed 0 bases, with 12 bases lying between them. CDR3 protein: CASRLLLSSYEQYF. The CDR3 coding sequence is TGTGCCAGCAGACTTCTTCTGAGCTCCTACGAGCAGTACTTC.

Notes on this clonotype: This could be a read error, since a much larger clone is one nucleotide away. The chain is built from TRBV2 and TRBJ2-3; D gene uncertain. V lost 6 bases, J lost 7 bases, and 11 bases lay in between. Germline V gives CDR1 SNHLY, CDR2 FYNNEI. The CDR3 has 12 amino acids. CDR3 DNA: TGTGCCAGCAGCATAAACGGTCATACGCAGTATTTT. Amino acids: CASSINGHTQYF.

This clonotype was counted only a few times. The chain links TRBV10-3 to TRBJ1-1; D is undetermined. CDR3 length: 13 amino acids. V gave up 4 bases and J gave up 1 base, with 7 bases separating them. The germline CDR1 and CDR2 sequences are ENHRY and SYGVKD. The CDR3 nucleotides read TGTGCCATCAGTGGGCGGAGGAACACTGAAGCTTTCTTT. Translating gives CAISGRRNTEAFF.

This clonotype occurred a few times. The chain is built from TRBV7-3 and TRBJ2-1, with no clear D. Germline V gene sequence: CDR1 SGHTA, CDR2 FQGTGA. V was clipped by 2 bases and J by 3 bases, with 11 bases between them. The length of the CDR3 is 15 residues. CDR3 sequence (DNA): TGTGCCAGCAGCTTAGGGCTGGAACTCTACAATGAGCAGTTCTTC. Amino acid sequence: CASSLGLELYNEQFF.

This clonotype was seen only a few times. J is TRBJ2-5 and V is TRBV6-2 or TRBV6-3, with D possibly being TRBD2 (6 bases). CDR3 length: 15 amino acids. Germline V gene sequence: CDR1 MNHEY, CDR2 SVGEGT. The V gene lost 5 bases and the J gene lost 5 bases, with 18 bases spanning the gap. The CDR3 spells CASSPPGGLTETQYF. CDR3 sequence (DNA): TGTGCCAGCAGTCCCCCCGGGGGATTGACGGAGACCCAGTACTTC.

This clonotype was found a few times. The J gene is TRBJ2-7, the V gene TRBV30; 7 bases map to TRBD1. The CDR3 has 14 amino acids. The V and J ends lost 5 bases and 2 bases, in that order; junction bases with no gene match: 9. The germline CDR1 and CDR2 sequences are GTSNPN and SVGIG (reference sequence). In DNA, the CDR3 is TGTGCCTGGGCCCGGACAGGCATCGCCTACGAGCAGTACTTC. It yields the protein CAWARTGIAYEQYF.

CDR3 nucleotides: TGTGCCAGCAGTTCCTACTACGAGCAGTACTTC. As protein: CASSSYYEQYF. The chain has TRBV28 and TRBJ2-7; no definite D call. The CDR3 has 11 residues. Trimming removed 4 bases from V and 3 bases from J, with 4 bases in between. Germline-derived CDR1 and CDR2 are MDHEN and SYDVKM.

This clonotype was recorded at least ten times. This sequence joins TRBV24-1 and TRBJ2-1; no firm D call. The CDR3 is 15 residues long. V gave up 2 bases and J gave up 9 bases, with 16 bases separating them. The V gene's germline CDR1 is KGHDR and CDR2 SFDVKD. CDR3 loop: CATSDSGSGTGEQFF. As DNA, the CDR3 is TGTGCCACCAGTGATTCGGGCTCGGGCACCGGTGAGCAGTTCTTC.

There are a few counts of this clonotype. The rearrangement links TRBV2 to TRBJ2-4; D ambiguous. V lost 3 bases and J lost 0, with 9 bases in between. The CDR3 consists of 15 residues. CDR1 and CDR2 (germline): SNHLY, FYNNEI. CDR3 DNA: TGTGCCAGCAGTGACAGGTTTATAGCCAAAAACATTCAGTACTTC. It translates to CASSDRFIAKNIQYF.

The gene calls are TRBV5-1 and TRBJ2-7; TRBD1 is a possible D gene (6 bases). The CDR3 totals 13 residues. Germline-derived CDR1 and CDR2 are SGHRS and YFSETQ. V was cut by 5 bases and J by 2 bases, with 11 bases left in between. This chain's CDR3 is CASRAAGAYEQYF. The CDR3 bases are TGCGCCAGCAGGGCGGCAGGGGCCTACGAGCAGTACTTC.

This clonotype was observed at least ten times. The CDR3 coding sequence is TGTGCCAGCAGCCAAAGCGGAGTCAGTGAAAAACTGTTTTTT. This gives the protein CASSQSGVSEKLFF. The J gene is TRBJ1-4, the V gene TRBV7-9; unclear D gene. Per the germline V gene, CDR1 is SEHNR and CDR2 is FQNEAQ (reference sequence). The CDR3 covers 14 residues. V was cut by 5 bases and J by 7 bases, with 14 bases left in between.

This clonotype was detected a few times. The V gene is TRBV5-4, the J gene TRBJ2-7, with 7 nucleotides matching TRBD2. CDR1 is SGHNT and CDR2 is YYREEE in the germline V gene (reference sequence). The CDR3 extends over 16 amino acids. Trimming at V came to 5 bases and at J to 3 bases, leaving 14 bases not matched to a gene. DNA for the CDR3: TGTGCCAGCAGTCACGGGCCGGGGGGATCGAGCTACGAGCAGTACTTC. Its protein is CASSHGPGGSSYEQYF.

This clonotype was counted at least ten times. The CDR3 coding sequence is TGTGCCAGCAGCGTAGACTCGAGTAAGGATCAGCCCCAGCATTTT. It is translated as CASSVDSSKDQPQHF. V and J are TRBV5-7 and TRBJ1-5; D not resolved. TRBV5-7 is an ORF; its function is uncertain. The CDR3 length is 15 residues. Deletions cut 4 bases from V and 5 bases from J, with 16 bases between.

This clonotype came up a few times. The genes are TRBV4-1 and TRBJ2-5, with a weak D call TRBD1 (6 bases). CDR3 length equals 13 residues. Germline CDR1 is MGHRA and CDR2 is YSYEKL. The ends were cut back, 3 bases at V and 4 bases at J, with 9 bases in the middle. CDR3 sequence: CASSHLGGETQYF. The CDR3 DNA reads TGCGCCAGCAGCCATTTAGGGGGAGAGACCCAGTACTTC.

This clonotype was picked up many times. J is TRBJ1-2 and V is TRBV19; 9 nucleotides line up with TRBD1. The V gene's germline CDR1 is LNHDA and CDR2 SQIVND (reference sequence). The junction had 8 bases not matched to a gene; V was cut back by 5 bases and J by 7 bases. The CDR3 has 14 amino acids. The CDR3 loop reads CASSLTGGSGGYTF. In DNA form, the CDR3 reads TGTGCCAGTAGTTTGACAGGGGGAAGCGGTGGCTACACCTTC. Together with reference TRBV19 and TRBJ1-2, the CDR3 gives the full variable domain: DGGITQSPKYLFRKEGQNVTLSCEQNLNHDAMYWYRQDPGQGLRLIYYSQIVNDFQKGDIAEGYSVSREKKESFPLTVTSAQKNPTAFYLCASSLTGGSGGYTFGSGTRLTVV.

On this clonotype itself: This may come from a read error, since a much larger clone is one base off. The chain has TRBV5-1 and TRBJ2-3; 11 bases match TRBD2. The germline V gene has CDR1 SGHRS and CDR2 YFSETQ. The CDR3 is made up of 19 amino acids. CDR3 in DNA: TGCGCCAGCAGACGGACACCGGGACTAGCGGCTCGAAGCACAGCTACGCAGTATTTT. Translating gives CASRRTPGLAARSTATQYF.

This clonotype has a count of ten or more. The gene calls are TRBV7-2 and TRBJ2-2; D is possibly TRBD1 or TRBD2 (5 bases each). The CDR3 has 15 amino acids. Trimming pared 4 bases from V and 6 bases from J, leaving 15 bases between. Germline V gives CDR1 SGHTA, CDR2 FQGNSA. CDR3 loop: CASSSPGDQAGELFF. The CDR3 nucleotides are TGTGCCAGCAGCTCCCCTGGGGACCAGGCCGGGGAGCTGTTTTTT.

This clonotype has only a few counts. The chain links TRBV30 to TRBJ2-3; D ambiguous. There are 14 residues in the CDR3. Germline CDR1 reads GTSNPN; CDR2 reads SVGIG (reference sequence). Trimming shortened V by 0 bases and J by 11 bases, and 18 bases separated the two germline ends. The chain's CDR3 is CAWSVLGHEQEQYF. DNA of the CDR3: TGTGCCTGGAGTGTACTGGGCCACGAGCAGGAGCAGTATTTT.

The V gene is TRBV29-1, the J gene TRBJ2-6; D uncertain. The germline V gene has CDR1 SQVTM and CDR2 ANQGSEA. The CDR3 spans 12 residues. V lost 6 bases and J 0 bases, leaving 3 bases between the germline ends. CDR3: CSVDSGANVLTF. The CDR3 bases are TGCAGCGTGGACTCTGGGGCCAACGTCCTGACTTTC.

Comment on this clonotype: A junction boundary mismatches the germline segment, possibly from a read error. J is TRBJ1-3 and V is TRBV12-3 or TRBV12-4, with D possibly matching TRBD1 (5 bases). The CDR3 is 15 amino acids. CDR3 protein: CASSGGGYSENTIYF. CDR3 nucleotides: TGTGCCAGCAGTGGCGGGGGGTACTCTGAAAACACCATATATTTT.

This clonotype has just a few counts. The rearrangement uses TRBV7-2 and TRBJ2-1; 8 bases are shared with TRBD2. V was clipped by 8 bases and J by 6 bases; unmatched bases: 9. The CDR3 totals 14 residues. In germline, CDR1 is SGHTA, CDR2 FQGNSA. The CDR3 coding sequence is TGTGCCAGCCGGTACGGGGGGGGGCTCAATGAGCAGTTCTTC. Amino acid sequence: CASRYGGGLNEQFF. The full variable domain, in which reference TRBV7-2 and TRBJ2-1 provide the parts outside the CDR3, is GAGVSQSPSNKVTEKGKDVELRCDPISGHTALYWYRQSLGQGLEFLIYFQGNSAPDKSGLPSDRFSAERTGGSVSTLTIQRTQQEDSAVYLCASRYGGGLNEQFFGPGTRLTVL.

This clonotype was counted a few times. The chain uses TRBV12-3 or TRBV12-4 and TRBJ2-7, with 10 bases aligning to TRBD1. CDR3 length equals 15 residues. Trimming took 6 bases from V and 1 from J; bases not matched to a gene: 6. CDR3 bases: TGTGCCAGCAGCCCCTGGGACAGGGGATCCTACGAGCAGTACTTC. It encodes CASSPWDRGSYEQYF.